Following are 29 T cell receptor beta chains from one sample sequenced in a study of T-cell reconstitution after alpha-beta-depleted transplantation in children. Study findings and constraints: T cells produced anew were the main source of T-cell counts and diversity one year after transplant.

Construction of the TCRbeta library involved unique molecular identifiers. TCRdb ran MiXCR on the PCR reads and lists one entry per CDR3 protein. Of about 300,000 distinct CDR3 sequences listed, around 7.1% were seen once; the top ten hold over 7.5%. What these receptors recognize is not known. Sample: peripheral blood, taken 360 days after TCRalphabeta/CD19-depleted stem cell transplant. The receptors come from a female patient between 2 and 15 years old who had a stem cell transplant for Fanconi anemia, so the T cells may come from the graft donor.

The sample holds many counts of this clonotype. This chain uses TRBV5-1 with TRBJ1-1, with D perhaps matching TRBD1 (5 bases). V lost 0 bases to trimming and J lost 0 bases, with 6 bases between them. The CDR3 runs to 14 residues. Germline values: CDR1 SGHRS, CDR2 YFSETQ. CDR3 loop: CASSLARVNTEAFF. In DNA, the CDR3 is TGCGCCAGCAGCTTGGCCAGGGTGAACACTGAAGCTTTCTTT.

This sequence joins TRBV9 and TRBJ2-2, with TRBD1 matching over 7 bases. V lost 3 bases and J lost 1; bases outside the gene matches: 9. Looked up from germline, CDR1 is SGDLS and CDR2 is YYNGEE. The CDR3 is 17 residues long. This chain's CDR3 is CASSAEFRTGNTGELFF. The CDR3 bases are TGTGCCAGCAGCGCCGAATTCCGGACAGGGAACACCGGGGAGCTGTTTTTT.

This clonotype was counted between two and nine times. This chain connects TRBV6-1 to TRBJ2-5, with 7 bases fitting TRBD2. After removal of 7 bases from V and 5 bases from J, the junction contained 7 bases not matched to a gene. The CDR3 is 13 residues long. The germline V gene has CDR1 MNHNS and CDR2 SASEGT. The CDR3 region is CASNRGGGETQYF. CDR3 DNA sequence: TGTGCCAGCAACCGCGGGGGTGGTGAGACCCAGTACTTC.

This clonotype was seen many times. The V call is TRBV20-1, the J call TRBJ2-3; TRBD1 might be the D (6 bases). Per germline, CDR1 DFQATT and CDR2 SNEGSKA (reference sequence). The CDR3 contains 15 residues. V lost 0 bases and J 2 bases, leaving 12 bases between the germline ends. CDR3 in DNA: TGCAGTGCTAGAGATGAGACAGGCCCCACAGATACGCAGTATTTT. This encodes CSARDETGPTDTQYF.

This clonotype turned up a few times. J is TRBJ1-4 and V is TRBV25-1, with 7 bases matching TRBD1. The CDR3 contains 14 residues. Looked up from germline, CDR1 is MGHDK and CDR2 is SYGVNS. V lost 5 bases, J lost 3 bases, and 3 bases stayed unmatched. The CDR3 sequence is CASSTGVANEKLFF. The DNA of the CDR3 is TGTGCCAGCAGTACAGGGGTGGCTAATGAAAAACTGTTTTTT.

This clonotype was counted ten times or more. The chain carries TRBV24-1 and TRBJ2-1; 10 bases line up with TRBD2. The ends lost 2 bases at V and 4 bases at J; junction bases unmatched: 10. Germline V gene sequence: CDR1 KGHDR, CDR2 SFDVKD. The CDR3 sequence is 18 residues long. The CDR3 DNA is TGTGCCACCAGTGATTCCACGAGCGGGAGGGCCGGGTACAATGAGCAGTTCTTC. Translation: CATSDSTSGRAGYNEQFF.

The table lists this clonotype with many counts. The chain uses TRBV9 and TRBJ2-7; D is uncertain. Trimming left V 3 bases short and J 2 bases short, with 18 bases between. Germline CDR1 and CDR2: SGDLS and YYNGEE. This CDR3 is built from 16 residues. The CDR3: CASSAQSRDRTYEQYF. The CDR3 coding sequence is TGTGCCAGCAGCGCCCAATCAAGAGATCGCACCTACGAGCAGTACTTC.

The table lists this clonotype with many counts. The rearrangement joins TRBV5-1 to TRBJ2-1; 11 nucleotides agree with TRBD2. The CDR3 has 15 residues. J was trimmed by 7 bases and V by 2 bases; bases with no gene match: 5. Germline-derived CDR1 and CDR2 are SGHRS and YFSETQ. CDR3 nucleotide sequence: TGCGCCAGCAGCTTCCTAGCGGGGGGTGGTAATGAGCAGTTCTTC. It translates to CASSFLAGGGNEQFF.

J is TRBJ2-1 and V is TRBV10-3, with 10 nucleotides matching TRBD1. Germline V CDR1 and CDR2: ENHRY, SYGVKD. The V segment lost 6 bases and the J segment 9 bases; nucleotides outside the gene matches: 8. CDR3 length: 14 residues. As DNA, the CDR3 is TGTGCCATCAGGGGGACAGGGGATGTGGGTGAGCAGTTCTTC. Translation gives CAIRGTGDVGEQFF.

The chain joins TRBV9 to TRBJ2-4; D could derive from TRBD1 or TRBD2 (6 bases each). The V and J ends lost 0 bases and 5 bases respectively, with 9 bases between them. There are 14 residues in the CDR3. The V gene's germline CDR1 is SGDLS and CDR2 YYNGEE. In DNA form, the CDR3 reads TGTGCCAGCAGCGTAGGGGGGGCCGAAAACATTCAGTACTTC. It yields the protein CASSVGGAENIQYF.

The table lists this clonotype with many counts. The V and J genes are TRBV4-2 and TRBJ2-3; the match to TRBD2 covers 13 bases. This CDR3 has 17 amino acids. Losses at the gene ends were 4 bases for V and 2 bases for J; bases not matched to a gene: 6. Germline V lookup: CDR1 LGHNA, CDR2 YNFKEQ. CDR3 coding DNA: TGTGCCAGCAGCCTCCCGACTAGCGGGGGGATCACAGATACGCAGTATTTT. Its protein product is CASSLPTSGGITDTQYF.

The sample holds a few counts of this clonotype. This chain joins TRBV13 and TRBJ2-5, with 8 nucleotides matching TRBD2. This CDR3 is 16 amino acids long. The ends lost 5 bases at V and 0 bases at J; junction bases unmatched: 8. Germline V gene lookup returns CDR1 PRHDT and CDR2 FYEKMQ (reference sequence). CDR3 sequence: CASSRLSGGNQETQYF. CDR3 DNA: TGTGCCAGCAGCCGTCTGTCGGGGGGGAACCAAGAGACCCAGTACTTC.

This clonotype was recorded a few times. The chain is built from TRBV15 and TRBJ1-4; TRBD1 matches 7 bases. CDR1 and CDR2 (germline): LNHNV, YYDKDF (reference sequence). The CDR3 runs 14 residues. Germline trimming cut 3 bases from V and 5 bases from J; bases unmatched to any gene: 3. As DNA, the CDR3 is TGTGCCACCAGCAGGGTGACAGGGAATGAAAAACTGTTTTTT. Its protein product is CATSRVTGNEKLFF.

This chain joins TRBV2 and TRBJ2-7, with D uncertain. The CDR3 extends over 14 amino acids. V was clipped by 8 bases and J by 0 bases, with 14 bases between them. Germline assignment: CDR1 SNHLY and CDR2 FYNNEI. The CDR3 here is CASASNWDSYEQYF. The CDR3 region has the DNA TGTGCCAGCGCCTCCAATTGGGACTCCTACGAGCAGTACTTC.

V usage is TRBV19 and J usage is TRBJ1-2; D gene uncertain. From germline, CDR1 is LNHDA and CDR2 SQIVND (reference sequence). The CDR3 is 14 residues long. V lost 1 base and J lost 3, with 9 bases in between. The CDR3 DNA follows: TGTGCCAGTAGTATAGTGACGGGCCACTATGGCTACACCTTC. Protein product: CASSIVTGHYGYTF.

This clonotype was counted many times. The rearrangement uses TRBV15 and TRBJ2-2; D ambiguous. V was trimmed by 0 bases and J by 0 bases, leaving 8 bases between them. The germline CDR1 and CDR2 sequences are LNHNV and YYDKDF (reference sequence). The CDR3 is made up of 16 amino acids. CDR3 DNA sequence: TGTGCCACCAGCAGAGAGACGACCTCGAACACCGGGGAGCTGTTTTTT. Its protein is CATSRETTSNTGELFF. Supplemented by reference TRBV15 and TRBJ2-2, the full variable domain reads DAMVIQNPRYQVTQFGKPVTLSCSQTLNHNVMYWYQQKSSQAPKLLFHYYDKDFNNEADTPDNFQSRRPNTSFCFLDIRSPGLGDTAMYLCATSRETTSNTGELFFGEGSRLTVL.

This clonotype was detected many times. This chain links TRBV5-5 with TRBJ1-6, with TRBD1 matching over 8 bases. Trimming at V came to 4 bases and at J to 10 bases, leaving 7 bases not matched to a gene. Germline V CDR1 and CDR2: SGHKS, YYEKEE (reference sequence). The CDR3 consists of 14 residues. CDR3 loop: CASSQGQGDSPLHF. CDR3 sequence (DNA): TGTGCCAGCAGCCAAGGACAGGGAGACTCACCCCTCCACTTT.

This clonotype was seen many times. The CDR3 protein is CASSLGQEQYF. The CDR3, as DNA: TGTGCCAGCTCACTAGGACAGGAGCAGTACTTC. The J gene is TRBJ2-7, the V gene TRBV18, with a possible D match to TRBD1 (6 bases). The CDR3 contains 11 residues. Germline values: CDR1 KGHSH, CDR2 LQKENI. V was shortened by 4 bases and J by 7 bases, with 8 bases between the two germline ends.

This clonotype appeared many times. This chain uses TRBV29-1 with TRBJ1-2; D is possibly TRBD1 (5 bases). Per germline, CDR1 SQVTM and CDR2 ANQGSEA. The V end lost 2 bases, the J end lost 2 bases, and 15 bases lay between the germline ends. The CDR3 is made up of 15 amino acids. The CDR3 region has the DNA TGCAGCGTTGAACGTTGGGACCCGATCAACTATGGCTACACCTTC. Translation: CSVERWDPINYGYTF. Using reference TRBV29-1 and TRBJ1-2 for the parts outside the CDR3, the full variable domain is SAVISQKPSRDICQRGTSLTIQCQVDSQVTMMFWYRQQPGQSLTLIATANQGSEATYESGFVIDKFPISRPNLTFSTLTVSNMSPEDSSIYLCSVERWDPINYGYTFGSGTRLTVV.

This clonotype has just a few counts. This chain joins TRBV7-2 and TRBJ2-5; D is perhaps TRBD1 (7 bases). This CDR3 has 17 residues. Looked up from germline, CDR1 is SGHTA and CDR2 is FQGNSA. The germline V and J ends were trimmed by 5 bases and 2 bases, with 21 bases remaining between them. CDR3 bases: TGTGCCAGCAGCGCGACTTCGACAGGGAGCGGGCAAGAGACCCAGTACTTC. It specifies CASSATSTGSGQETQYF.

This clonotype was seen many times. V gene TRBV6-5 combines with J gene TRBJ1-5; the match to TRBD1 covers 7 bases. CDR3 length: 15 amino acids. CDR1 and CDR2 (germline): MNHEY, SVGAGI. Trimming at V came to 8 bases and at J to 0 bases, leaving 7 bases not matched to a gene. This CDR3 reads CASRRDSYSNQPQHF. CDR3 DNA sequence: TGTGCCAGCCGAAGGGACAGCTATAGCAATCAGCCCCAGCATTTT.

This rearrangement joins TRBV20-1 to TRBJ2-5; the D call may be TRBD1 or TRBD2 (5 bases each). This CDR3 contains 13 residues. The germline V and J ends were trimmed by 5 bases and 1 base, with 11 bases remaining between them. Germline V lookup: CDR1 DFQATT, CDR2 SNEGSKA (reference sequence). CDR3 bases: TGCAGTGCTCCATGGGGGACCCAAGAGACCCAGTACTTC. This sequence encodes CSAPWGTQETQYF.

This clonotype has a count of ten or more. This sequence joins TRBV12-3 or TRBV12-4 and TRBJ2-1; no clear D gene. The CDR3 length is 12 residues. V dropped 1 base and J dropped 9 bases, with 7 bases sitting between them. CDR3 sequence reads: CASSLGGGEQFF. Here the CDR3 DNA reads TGTGCCAGCAGTTTAGGAGGTGGTGAGCAGTTCTTC.

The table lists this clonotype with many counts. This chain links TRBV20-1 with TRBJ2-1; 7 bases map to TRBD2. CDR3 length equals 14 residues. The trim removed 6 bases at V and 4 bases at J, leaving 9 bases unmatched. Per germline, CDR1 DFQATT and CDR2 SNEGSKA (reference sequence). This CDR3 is CSAGLRGLYNEQFF. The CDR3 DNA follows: TGCAGTGCGGGATTGAGGGGACTATACAATGAGCAGTTCTTC.

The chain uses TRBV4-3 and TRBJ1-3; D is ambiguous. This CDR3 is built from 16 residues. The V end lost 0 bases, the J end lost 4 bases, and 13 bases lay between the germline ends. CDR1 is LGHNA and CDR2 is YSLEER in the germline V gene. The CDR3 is CASSQDRFPLGNTIYF. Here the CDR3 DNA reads TGCGCCAGCAGCCAAGACAGGTTTCCCCTCGGAAACACCATATATTTT.

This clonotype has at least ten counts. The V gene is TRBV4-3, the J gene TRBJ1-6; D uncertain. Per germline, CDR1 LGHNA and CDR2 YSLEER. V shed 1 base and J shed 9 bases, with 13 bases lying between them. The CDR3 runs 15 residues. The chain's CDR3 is CASSQVIGAFSPLHF. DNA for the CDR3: TGCGCCAGCAGCCAAGTGATAGGAGCCTTTTCACCCCTCCACTTT.

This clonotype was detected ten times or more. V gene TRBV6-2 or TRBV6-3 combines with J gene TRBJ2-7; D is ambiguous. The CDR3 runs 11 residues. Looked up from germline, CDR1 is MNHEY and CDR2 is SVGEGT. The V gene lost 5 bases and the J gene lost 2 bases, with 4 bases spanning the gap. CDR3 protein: CASSPAYEQYF. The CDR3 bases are TGTGCCAGCAGTCCCGCCTACGAGCAGTACTTC.

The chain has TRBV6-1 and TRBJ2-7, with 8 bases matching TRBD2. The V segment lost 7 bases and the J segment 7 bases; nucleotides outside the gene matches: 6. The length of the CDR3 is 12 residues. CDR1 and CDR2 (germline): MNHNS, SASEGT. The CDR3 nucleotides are TGTGCCAGCAAGGCTAGCGGGCATGAGCAGTACTTC. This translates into CASKASGHEQYF.

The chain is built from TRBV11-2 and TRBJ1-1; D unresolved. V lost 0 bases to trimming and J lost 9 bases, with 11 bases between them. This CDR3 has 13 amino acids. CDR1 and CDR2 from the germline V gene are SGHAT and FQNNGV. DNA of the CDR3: TGTGCCAGCAGCTTAGATGGAAGGATTAAAGCTTTCTTT. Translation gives CASSLDGRIKAFF.